The clone carrying this TCR beta chain was counted ten times or more. The antigen remains unidentified. The sample originates from a study of glioma-infiltrating T cells. Whole-study findings and limits: Above-expected tissue-blood divergence occurred in all gliomas, most in low-grade ones. CDR3 overlap between tissue and blood was very small.

The iRepertoire nested amplicon-rescue multiplex PCR amplified TCR alpha and beta CDR3s from RNA. For one-step reverse transcription and amplification, about 90-450 ng of tissue mRNA or PBMC total RNA was used. Each CDR3 protein gets one entry after TCRdb re-called the multiplex PCR reads with MiXCR. The table includes some 22,000 distinct CDR3 sequences, around 23% detected once. The source material was glioma tissue, nonneoplastic brain tissue, or PBMCs (not recorded which). The clonotype was recovered from a human donor with low-grade glioma or glioblastoma, undergoing nonglioma brain surgery, or in good health (not recorded which).

CDR3 region: CSASVTTRQREQYF. CDR3 bases: TGCAGTGCTAGTGTAACTACACGGCAGAGGGAGCAGTACTTC. The chain has TRBV20-1 and TRBJ2-7, with unresolved D. Per germline, CDR1 DFQATT and CDR2 SNEGSKA (reference sequence). CDR3 length: 14 amino acids. Between the trimmed V and J ends, which lost 3 bases and 7 bases, there was a span of 19 bases.